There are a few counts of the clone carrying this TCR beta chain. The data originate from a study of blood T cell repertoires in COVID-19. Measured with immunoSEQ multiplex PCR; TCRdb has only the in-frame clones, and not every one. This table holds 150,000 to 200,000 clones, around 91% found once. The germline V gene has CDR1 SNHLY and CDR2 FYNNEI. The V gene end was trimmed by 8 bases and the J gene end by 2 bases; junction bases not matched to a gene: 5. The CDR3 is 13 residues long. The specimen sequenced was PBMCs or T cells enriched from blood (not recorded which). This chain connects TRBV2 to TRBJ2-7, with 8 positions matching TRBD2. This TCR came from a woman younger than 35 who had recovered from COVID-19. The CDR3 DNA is TGTGCCAGCTGGGGACTAGATGCCTACGAGCAGTACTTC. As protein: CASWGLDAYEQYF.